This TCR beta chain originates from a study of cytomegalovirus exposure and HLA in healthy donors. This PCR relied on a set of 60 Vbeta primers and 13 Jbeta primers. Only in-frame clones appear in the TCRdb table, and some are missing; sequencing was by immunoSEQ multiplex PCR. The sample consists of some 160,000 clones, approximately 82% of them appearing once. The sequence was obtained from a male donor in good health and CMV-seronegative. The specimen was PBMCs.

The CDR3 DNA reads TGTGCCAGCAGCTTAGTAGGTGTAATGGGGACAGGGGACGATCAGCCCCAGCATTTT. Its translation is CASSLVGVMGTGDDQPQHF. This chain joins TRBV7-2 and TRBJ1-5, with 10 positions matching TRBD1. This CDR3 contains 19 residues. The germline V gene encodes CDR1 SGHTA and CDR2 FQGNSA. Trimming removed 1 base from V and 5 bases from J; junction bases left unmatched: 14. Full variable domain (outside the CDR3, taken from reference TRBV7-2 and TRBJ1-5): GAGVSQSPSNKVTEKGKDVELRCDPISGHTALYWYRQSLGQGLEFLIYFQGNSAPDKSGLPSDRFSAERTGGSVSTLTIQRTQQEDSAVYLCASSLVGVMGTGDDQPQHFGDGTRLSIL.